These 7 T cell receptor beta chains came from one sample sequenced in a study of T cell responses to AZD1222 COVID-19 vaccine. Produced via immunoSEQ multiplex PCR; TCRdb's table is partial and in-frame only. The sample carries 120,000 to 150,000 clones, over 75% recorded once. The material sequenced was peripheral blood, taken on day 0 of AZD1222 vaccination. The source is an adult in good health.

The chain recombines TRBV23-1 with TRBJ2-7; 7 positions agree with TRBD1. Being an ORF, TRBV23-1 has a function that is uncertain. Trimming took 5 bases from V and 0 from J; bases not matched to a gene: 10. This CDR3 has 16 amino acids. CDR3 in DNA: TGCGCCAGCAGTAACAGGGGCCCCATTAGCTCCTACGAGCAGTACTTC. Encoded protein: CASSNRGPISSYEQYF.

This chain uses TRBV27 with TRBJ1-1; the D gene is possibly TRBD1 (6 bases). Germline values: CDR1 MNHEY, CDR2 SMNVEV (reference sequence). The length of the CDR3 is 13 residues. Between the trimmed V and J ends, which lost 6 bases and 1 base, there was a span of 9 bases. This CDR3 reads CASSETGNTEAFF. The CDR3 DNA reads TGTGCCAGCAGCGAGACAGGGAACACTGAAGCTTTCTTT.

V and J are TRBV7-7 and TRBJ1-4, with D unclear. The CDR3 is 13 amino acids. Per germline, CDR1 SSHAT and CDR2 FNYEAQ (reference sequence). Trimming shortened V by 5 bases and J by 5 bases, and 9 bases separated the two germline ends. As DNA, the CDR3 is TGTGCCAGCAGCCCTGGGCCGAATGAAAAACTGTTTTTT. Its translation is CASSPGPNEKLFF. Variable domain in full (rest from reference TRBV7-7 and TRBJ1-4): GAGVSQSPRYKVTKRGQDVTLRCDPISSHATLYWYQQALGQGPEFLTYFNYEAQPDKSGLPSDRFSAERPEGSISTLTIQRTEQRDSAMYRCASSPGPNEKLFFGSGTQLSVL.

The V and J genes are TRBV9 and TRBJ2-3, with 7 bases matching TRBD1. The CDR3 has 14 amino acids. Trimming took 8 bases from V and 0 from J; bases not matched to a gene: 6. Germline CDR1 is SGDLS and CDR2 is YYNGEE. The CDR3 region is CASQTGSSTDTQYF. The CDR3 DNA follows: TGTGCCAGTCAGACAGGGTCTAGCACAGATACGCAGTATTTT. Variable domain in full (rest from reference TRBV9 and TRBJ2-3): DSGVTQTPKHLITATGQRVTLRCSPRSGDLSVYWYQQSLDQGLQFLIQYYNGEERAKGNILERFSAQQFPDLHSELNLSSLELGDSALYFCASQTGSSTDTQYFGPGTRLTVL.

The chain uses TRBV11-3 and TRBJ2-1; D ambiguous. The V end was cut by 1 base, the J end by 15 bases, with 16 bases between. Per germline, CDR1 SGHNT and CDR2 YENEEA. The CDR3 has 13 residues. CDR3 sequence: CASSLGAPHLRFF. The CDR3 bases are TGTGCCAGCAGCTTAGGCGCTCCACACCTGCGGTTCTTC. Full variable domain (missing parts from reference TRBV11-3 and TRBJ2-1): EAGVVQSPRYKIIEKKQPVAFWCNPISGHNTLYWYLQNLGQGPELLIRYENEEAVDDSQLPKDRFSAERLKGVDSTLKIQPAELGDSAVYLCASSLGAPHLRFFGPGTRLTVL.

The chain employs TRBV5-1 and TRBJ1-1, with TRBD1 matching 8 bases. Trimming removed 4 bases from V and 10 bases from J; junction bases left unmatched: 18. The length of the CDR3 is 16 residues. CDR1 is SGHRS and CDR2 is YFSETQ in the germline V gene. The CDR3 DNA sequence: TGCGCCAGCAGCGCGGACAGGGTAGCTTCACGGGAGGGAGCTTTCTTT. This gives the protein CASSADRVASREGAFF.

The V gene is TRBV28, the J gene TRBJ1-2; possible D gene TRBD1, 6 bases. Trimming took 4 bases from V and 3 from J, leaving 18 bases between them. The CDR3 consists of 16 residues. Germline V gene lookup returns CDR1 MDHEN and CDR2 SYDVKM. The DNA of the CDR3 is TGTGCCAGCAGTTCTGGTTCCTACGGGACATACTATGGCTACACCTTC. It specifies CASSSGSYGTYYGYTF.